This T cell receptor (beta chain) came from a study of neurological immune-mediated disorders. Study in general: The 35 or so multiple sclerosis patients comprised roughly 30 that were relapsing-remitting and 3 that were secondary progressive.

Regarding the study as a whole: With the multiple sclerosis repertoire cluster, neither clinical nor MRI features showed any association.

Points on this clonotype: Its antigen is undetermined.

Documented time point: longitudinal time-point 2. V dropped 0 bases and J dropped 5; count of bases not matched to a gene: 6. Germline CDR1 reads KGHSH; CDR2 reads LQKENI. CDR3 length: 16 residues. The method for making cDNA was 5'RACE, and it used 10-nucleotide random UMIs. Every sequencing run generated over 190 million TCR-beta sequences from 15-18 subjects. MiXCR, applied by TCRdb to the 5' RACE reads, yields one record per CDR3 protein. Among some 87,000 distinct CDR3 sequences listed, 5.8% were seen once. The sequence was obtained from a woman aged 55-69 years with multiple sclerosis. Sequencing was performed on PBMCs. V usage is TRBV18 and J usage is TRBJ2-1, with TRBD2 matching 8 bases. The CDR3 nucleotides are TGTGCCAGCTCACCACCGACTAGCGTCTTACACAATGAGCAGTTCTTC. This sequence encodes CASSPPTSVLHNEQFF.